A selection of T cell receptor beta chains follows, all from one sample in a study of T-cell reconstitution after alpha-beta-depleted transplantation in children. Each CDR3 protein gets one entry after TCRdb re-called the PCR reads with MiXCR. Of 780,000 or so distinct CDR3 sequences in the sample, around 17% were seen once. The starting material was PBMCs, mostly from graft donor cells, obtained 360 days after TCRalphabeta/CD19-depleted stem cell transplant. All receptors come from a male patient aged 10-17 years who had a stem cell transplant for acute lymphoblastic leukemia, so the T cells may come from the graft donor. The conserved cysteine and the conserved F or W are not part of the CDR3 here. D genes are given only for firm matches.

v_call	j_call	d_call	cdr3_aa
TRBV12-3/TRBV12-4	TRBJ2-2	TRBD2	ASGPLAGVTGELF
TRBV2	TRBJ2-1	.	ASITINRRGTYNEQF
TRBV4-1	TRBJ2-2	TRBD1	ASSQPLRTGNTGELF
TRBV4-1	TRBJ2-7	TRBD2	ASSQFRREGPRDEQY
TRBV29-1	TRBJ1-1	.	SVAYSFITEAF
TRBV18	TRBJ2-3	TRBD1	ASSRDRDSTQY
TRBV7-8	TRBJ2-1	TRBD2	ASSYESISGSSYNEQF
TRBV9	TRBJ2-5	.	ASSVEEGRETQY
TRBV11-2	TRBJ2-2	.	ASSPSLSGELF
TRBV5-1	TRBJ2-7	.	ASSLGLYEQY
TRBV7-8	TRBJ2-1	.	ASSIRVNEQF
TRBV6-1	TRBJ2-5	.	ASREGFGKYQY
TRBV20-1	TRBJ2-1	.	SAYRDSIEQF
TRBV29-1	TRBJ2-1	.	SVEEAQSLYNEQF
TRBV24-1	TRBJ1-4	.	ATSDLAPEGSTNEKLF
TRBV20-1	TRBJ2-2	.	SARDRTLTGELF
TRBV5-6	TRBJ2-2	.	ASSLGSVNTGELF
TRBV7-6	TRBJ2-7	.	ASSGVGSYGEQY
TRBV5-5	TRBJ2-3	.	ASSWTSTDTQY
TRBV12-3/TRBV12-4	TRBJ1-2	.	ASSPPQLKQLL
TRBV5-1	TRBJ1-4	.	ASSLNDPNEKLF
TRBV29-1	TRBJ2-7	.	SVLSPIEQY
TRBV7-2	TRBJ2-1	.	ASSLVRNSGNEQF
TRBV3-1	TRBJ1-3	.	ASSLRGSRRGSGNTIY
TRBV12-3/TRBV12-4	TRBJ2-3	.	ASSLWRYDPDTQY
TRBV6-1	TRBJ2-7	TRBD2	ASSEASGRPYEQY
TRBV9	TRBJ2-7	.	ASSVGISGPYEQY
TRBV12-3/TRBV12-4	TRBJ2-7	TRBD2	ASSPPNPAGGLEQY
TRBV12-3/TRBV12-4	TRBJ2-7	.	ASSLTQYEQY
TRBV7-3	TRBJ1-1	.	ASSLTSGVRRRTEAF